The 32 T cell receptor beta chains presented below share a single source sample, sequenced in a study of cytomegalovirus exposure and HLA in healthy donors. The PCR was carried out with 60 Vbeta primers and 13 Jbeta primers. Libraries were prepared by immunoSEQ multiplex PCR; TCRdb keeps only in-frame clonotypes and omits some of them. The sample has about 150,000 clones; over 60% are singletons. The source material was PBMCs. The receptors stem from a woman between 25 and 40 years old in good health and CMV-seronegative.

The chain recombines TRBV30 with TRBJ1-5; 9 positions agree with TRBD1. Trimming removed 3 bases from V and 7 bases from J; junction bases left unmatched: 4. The CDR3 contains 13 residues. The germline CDR1 and CDR2 sequences are GTSNPN and SVGIG (reference sequence). The CDR3 reads CAWRRTGEQPQHF. CDR3 nucleotides: TGTGCCTGGAGGCGGACAGGGGAACAGCCCCAGCATTTT. Looking up the rest from reference TRBV30 and TRBJ1-5 gives the full variable domain: SQTIHQWPATLVQPVGSPLSLECTVEGTSNPNLYWYRQAAGRGLQLLFYSVGIGQISSEVPQNLSASRPQDRQFILSSKKLLLSDSGFYLCAWRRTGEQPQHFGDGTRLSIL.

This clone occurred a few times. This rearrangement joins TRBV6-5 to TRBJ2-7; D is possibly TRBD1 (5 bases). The V end was cut by 0 bases, the J end by 2 bases, with 8 bases between. Germline V lookup: CDR1 MNHEY, CDR2 SVGAGI. The CDR3 loop spans 14 amino acids. The CDR3 loop is CASSYSGRAYEQYF. The CDR3 DNA reads as TGTGCCAGCAGTTACTCGGGCAGGGCCTACGAGCAGTACTTC.

The V call is TRBV9, the J call TRBJ1-3, with 8 nucleotides matching TRBD1. The CDR3 has 16 amino acids. Looked up from germline, CDR1 is SGDLS and CDR2 is YYNGEE. Trimming at V came to 4 bases and at J to 3 bases, leaving 9 bases not matched to a gene. CDR3 residues: CASSPSPGGNGNTIYF. Written as DNA, the CDR3 is TGTGCCAGCAGCCCCAGCCCAGGGGGCAATGGAAACACCATATATTTT.

The chain is built from TRBV7-3 and TRBJ2-2; maybe TRBD2 (6 bases). The germline CDR1 and CDR2 sequences are SGHTA and FQGTGA. Trimming shortened V by 0 bases and J by 4 bases, and 15 bases separated the two germline ends. The CDR3 covers 17 residues. The CDR3 DNA is TGTGCCAGCAGCTTAACGGAGGGGACCTTAACCACCGGGGAGCTGTTTTTT. It specifies CASSLTEGTLTTGELFF.

J is TRBJ2-7 and V is TRBV4-2, with 7 bases fitting TRBD1. V was pared by 4 bases and J by 2 bases, with 2 bases of the junction left unmatched. Germline V CDR1 and CDR2: LGHNA, YNFKEQ. The CDR3 runs to 13 residues. CDR3 residues: CASSPQGTYEQYF. DNA of the CDR3: TGTGCCAGCAGCCCACAGGGGACCTACGAGCAGTACTTC.

The chain uses TRBV10-3 and TRBJ2-7; 10 bases are shared with TRBD1. The CDR3 is made up of 15 amino acids. Unmatched junction bases numbered 8, after V lost 7 bases and J lost 2 bases. Per germline, CDR1 ENHRY and CDR2 SYGVKD. CDR3 nucleotide sequence: TGTGCCATCAAGGCCGGACAGGGGGGAACCTACGAGCAGTACTTC. Translated: CAIKAGQGGTYEQYF.

This clone was found once. The CDR3 is CASSLSVHSMNTEAFF. The CDR3 region has the DNA TGTGCCAGCAGTTTATCGGTCCACAGCATGAACACTGAAGCTTTCTTT. This sequence joins TRBV27 and TRBJ1-1; D is uncertain. The CDR3 is made up of 16 amino acids. V lost 0 bases and J lost 0, with 11 bases in between. CDR1 and CDR2 from the germline V gene are MNHEY and SMNVEV (reference sequence).

The V and J genes are TRBV29-1 and TRBJ1-1, with 8 bases that match TRBD1. J was trimmed by 5 bases and V by 5 bases; bases with no gene match: 13. The CDR3 consists of 15 residues. Germline V CDR1 and CDR2: SQVTM, ANQGSEA. Written as DNA, the CDR3 is TGCAGCGTTCCTCCGGGGACAGGCGGAGGAACTGAAGCTTTCTTT. Translating it yields CSVPPGTGGGTEAFF.

This clone occurred once. J is TRBJ2-3 and V is TRBV4-1; 13 bases are a match to TRBD2. The V and J ends lost 1 base and 6 bases, in that order; junction bases with no gene match: 13. Germline CDR1 and CDR2: MGHRA and YSYEKL. This CDR3 is built from 19 residues. The CDR3 coding sequence is TGCGCCAGCAGCCAAGTCGTTGGGACTAGCGGGACACGTGGGGATACGCAGTATTTT. Its protein is CASSQVVGTSGTRGDTQYF.

The chain employs TRBV2 and TRBJ2-7; perhaps TRBD2 as D (6 bases). Germline CDR1 reads SNHLY; CDR2 reads FYNNEI. The CDR3 loop spans 14 amino acids. V gave up 7 bases and J gave up 7 bases, with 20 bases separating them. The DNA of the CDR3 is TGTGCCAGCAATAAGGCGGGGCCCCGAGGGGAGCAGTACTTC. Translating gives CASNKAGPRGEQYF.

Only one count was recorded for this clone. V is TRBV7-8 and J is TRBJ1-1; 8 bases line up with TRBD1. This CDR3 spans 13 amino acids. Germline V gene sequence: CDR1 SGHVS, CDR2 FQNEAQ. J gave up 2 bases and V 6 bases, and 2 bases lay outside the gene matches. CDR3 in amino acids: CASRSGGNTEAFF. CDR3 DNA sequence: TGTGCCAGCAGGTCAGGGGGCAACACTGAAGCTTTCTTT.

With regard to this clone: One junction end does not reproduce the germline sequence, and a read error may be involved. This sequence joins TRBV7-6 and TRBJ2-7; 9 bases agree with TRBD2. CDR1 and CDR2 (germline): SGHVS, FNYEAQ. The CDR3 has 14 residues. The CDR3 DNA sequence: TGTGCCAGCAGCCTAGCGGGGAGCTCCTACGAGCAGTACTTC. This encodes CASSLAGSSYEQYF.

The genes are TRBV19 and TRBJ1-1; maybe TRBD1 (6 bases). The germline CDR1 and CDR2 sequences are LNHDA and SQIVND (reference sequence). V dropped 7 bases and J dropped 7 bases, with 16 bases sitting between them. This CDR3 is 13 amino acids long. CDR3 coding DNA: TGTGCCAGTACCCTAAACAGGGTCGGTGAAGCTTTCTTT. It translates to CASTLNRVGEAFF.

This clone was counted once. J is TRBJ2-1 and V is TRBV7-3; 7 bases line up with TRBD1. The ends lost 5 bases at V and 1 base at J; junction bases unmatched: 5. CDR1 and CDR2 from the germline V gene are SGHTA and FQGTGA. This CDR3 spans 15 amino acids. The chain's CDR3 is CASSPRQGSYNEQFF. CDR3 DNA sequence: TGTGCCAGCAGCCCTAGACAGGGATCCTACAATGAGCAGTTCTTC.

This clone has a single count. V and J are TRBV11-2 and TRBJ1-1, with a possible D match to TRBD1 (6 bases). V shed 6 bases and J shed 8 bases, with 10 bases lying between them. The germline CDR1 and CDR2 sequences are SGHAT and FQNNGV. This CDR3 contains 11 residues. CDR3 residues: CASSHGQEAFF. The CDR3 region has the DNA TGTGCCAGCAGTCACGGACAGGAAGCTTTCTTT.

This clone appeared once. The chain uses TRBV7-3 and TRBJ1-1; 7 bases are shared with TRBD1. Trimming took 4 bases from V and 0 from J; bases not matched to a gene: 11. The germline gives CDR1 SGHTA, CDR2 FQGTGA. The CDR3 is 17 amino acids. CDR3 sequence: CASSSRPMTGLNTEAFF. CDR3 sequence (DNA): TGTGCCAGCAGCTCTAGACCTATGACAGGGCTGAACACTGAAGCTTTCTTT.

The chain recombines TRBV18 with TRBJ1-5, with 7 bases identical to TRBD1. The trim removed 3 bases at V and 11 bases at J, leaving 10 bases unmatched. CDR1 and CDR2 from the germline V gene are KGHSH and LQKENI. The CDR3 has 14 amino acids. For the CDR3, the DNA is TGTGCCAGCTCACCCGACAGGGAATCAAAGGCCCAGCATTTT. Amino acids: CASSPDRESKAQHF.

The chain combines TRBV15 with TRBJ1-2, with 10 positions matching TRBD1. The CDR3 loop spans 15 amino acids. V was clipped by 2 bases and J by 3 bases; unmatched bases: 3. CDR1 and CDR2 from the germline V gene are LNHNV and YYDKDF (reference sequence). CDR3 bases: TGTGCCACCAGCAGACCCGGGACAGGGGACTATGGCTACACCTTC. Translated, it gives CATSRPGTGDYGYTF.

This chain connects TRBV7-2 to TRBJ2-1; the D gene is possibly TRBD2 (6 bases). Deletions cut 3 bases from V and 0 bases from J, with 9 bases between. Germline V CDR1 and CDR2: SGHTA, FQGNSA. The CDR3 extends over 15 amino acids. CDR3 in DNA: TGTGCCAGCAGCTTTGGCGGGACCTCCTACAATGAGCAGTTCTTC. As protein: CASSFGGTSYNEQFF. The variable domain in full, with the rest retrieved from reference TRBV7-2 and TRBJ2-1, is GAGVSQSPSNKVTEKGKDVELRCDPISGHTALYWYRQSLGQGLEFLIYFQGNSAPDKSGLPSDRFSAERTGGSVSTLTIQRTQQEDSAVYLCASSFGGTSYNEQFFGPGTRLTVL.

This chain links TRBV11-3 with TRBJ2-1; the D gene is possibly TRBD2 (6 bases). Trimming removed 4 bases at V and 9 bases at J, with 19 bases between. In germline, CDR1 is SGHNT, CDR2 YENEEA. CDR3 length equals 15 residues. CDR3 sequence reads: CASSSPVEGGGEQFF. The CDR3 nucleotides are TGTGCCAGCAGCTCCCCCGTTGAGGGAGGTGGTGAGCAGTTCTTC. Based on the CDR3 plus reference TRBV11-3 and TRBJ2-1, the full variable domain is EAGVVQSPRYKIIEKKQPVAFWCNPISGHNTLYWYLQNLGQGPELLIRYENEEAVDDSQLPKDRFSAERLKGVDSTLKIQPAELGDSAVYLCASSSPVEGGGEQFFGPGTRLTVL.

The chain combines TRBV4-3 with TRBJ1-4; 8 positions agree with TRBD1. In germline, CDR1 is LGHNA, CDR2 YSLEER. Trimming at V came to 3 bases and at J to 5 bases, leaving 5 bases not matched to a gene. The CDR3 contains 15 residues. CDR3 loop: CASSQTGVANEKLFF. The CDR3 coding sequence is TGCGCCAGCAGCCAGACAGGGGTCGCCAATGAAAAACTGTTTTTT.

V and J are TRBV7-9 and TRBJ1-2, with 8 bases lining up with TRBD1. Per the germline V gene, CDR1 is SEHNR and CDR2 is FQNEAQ (reference sequence). Losses at the gene ends were 1 base for V and 3 bases for J; bases not matched to a gene: 4. The CDR3 contains 15 residues. Here the CDR3 reads CASSLVPGGYYGYTF. The CDR3 coding sequence is TGTGCCAGCAGCTTAGTCCCAGGGGGCTACTATGGCTACACCTTC.

Of note for this clone: The sample carries other DNA sequences with the same CDR3. The rearrangement uses TRBV5-4 and TRBJ1-2; 8 bases map to TRBD1. Trimming cost V 4 bases and J 4 bases; bases outside gene matches: 3. The CDR3 contains 13 residues. Germline V gene data show CDR1 as SGHNT and CDR2 as YYREEE (reference sequence). The CDR3 sequence is CASSATGVYGYTF. CDR3 DNA: TGTGCCAGCAGCGCGACAGGGGTCTATGGCTACACCTTC.

This clone was seen once. The rearrangement links TRBV5-4 to TRBJ2-1; TRBD2 agrees at 10 bases. The CDR3 spans 17 residues. The germline CDR1 and CDR2 sequences are SGHNT and YYREEE (reference sequence). The junction had 4 bases not matched to a gene; V was cut back by 1 base and J by 0 bases. CDR3 DNA sequence: TGTGCCAGCAGCTTGACCAGCGGGGGGGCCTCCTACAATGAGCAGTTCTTC. As protein: CASSLTSGGASYNEQFF.

Remarks on this clone: This specimen includes other DNA sequences encoding the same CDR3. The rearrangement joins TRBV30 to TRBJ1-2; D not certain. Trimming pared 2 bases from V and 4 bases from J, leaving 2 bases between. CDR3 size: 10 residues. The germline V gene encodes CDR1 GTSNPN and CDR2 SVGIG (reference sequence). The CDR3 nucleotides read TGTGCCTGGAGTCGCTATGGCTACACCTTC. Residues: CAWSRYGYTF. The full variable domain, its missing parts supplied by reference TRBV30 and TRBJ1-2, is SQTIHQWPATLVQPVGSPLSLECTVEGTSNPNLYWYRQAAGRGLQLLFYSVGIGQISSEVPQNLSASRPQDRQFILSSKKLLLSDSGFYLCAWSRYGYTFGSGTRLTVV.

V is TRBV6-4 and J is TRBJ1-1; no firm D call. The CDR3 runs to 9 residues. CDR1 MRHNA and CDR2 SNTAGT come from the germline V gene. V lost 10 bases to trimming and J lost 9 bases, with 9 bases between them. The CDR3 loop reads CANEKKAFF. The CDR3 coding sequence is TGTGCCAATGAGAAAAAAGCTTTCTTT.

The rearrangement joins TRBV7-2 to TRBJ1-1; TRBD1 is a possible D gene (5 bases). The V and J ends lost 5 bases and 0 bases respectively, with 10 bases between them. Germline V lookup: CDR1 SGHTA, CDR2 FQGNSA. The CDR3 spans 14 residues. CDR3 loop: CASSHRTVNTEAFF. The CDR3 coding sequence is TGTGCCAGCAGCCACAGGACCGTGAACACTGAAGCTTTCTTT.

This clone appeared a few times. CDR3 in DNA: TGTGCCAGCAGAGACTATACCCCCTTTAATTCACCCCTCCACTTT. It specifies CASRDYTPFNSPLHF. The chain is built from TRBV6-1 and TRBJ1-6; D is uncertain. Germline values: CDR1 MNHNS, CDR2 SASEGT. Trimming shortened V by 6 bases and J by 6 bases, and 15 bases separated the two germline ends. This CDR3 region has 15 residues.

The V gene is TRBV30, the J gene TRBJ1-2; D uncertain. Germline assignment: CDR1 GTSNPN and CDR2 SVGIG (reference sequence). The length of the CDR3 is 11 residues. The V end lost 2 bases, the J end lost 6 bases, and 7 bases lay between the germline ends. This CDR3 is CAWSLGDGYTF. In nucleotides, the CDR3 is TGTGCCTGGAGTCTCGGGGATGGCTACACCTTC.

J is TRBJ1-5 and V is TRBV4-1; no clear D gene. The CDR3 runs 13 residues. V lost 0 bases and J 10 bases, leaving 10 bases between the germline ends. CDR1 is MGHRA, CDR2 YSYEKL, per germline. The DNA for the CDR3 is TGCGCCAGCAGCCAAGATAGGGAGTTACCCCAGCATTTT. It is translated as CASSQDRELPQHF.

The gene calls are TRBV11-2 and TRBJ2-1, with 8 bases that match TRBD2. The V segment lost 5 bases and the J segment 6 bases; nucleotides outside the gene matches: 3. CDR1 SGHAT and CDR2 FQNNGV come from the germline V gene. CDR3 length: 13 residues. The chain's CDR3 is CASSLGTSNEQFF. CDR3 sequence (DNA): TGTGCCAGCAGCCTTGGGACTAGCAATGAGCAGTTCTTC.

The V call is TRBV5-1, the J call TRBJ2-7, with a possible D match to TRBD1 (6 bases). Trimming removed 0 bases from V and 6 bases from J, with 10 bases in between. This CDR3 contains 13 residues. Germline V gene sequence: CDR1 SGHRS, CDR2 YFSETQ. CDR3 residues: CASSLALRGEQYF. CDR3 DNA sequence: TGCGCCAGCAGCTTGGCCCTCAGGGGCGAGCAGTACTTC.